Sequencing of this T cell receptor beta chain was carried out in a study of STAT5B mutations in CD4+ large granular lymphocyte leukemia. General study findings and limits: Top patient clones used TRBV06 genes more often: 8/27 versus 2/35 in controls.

In regard to this clone: Its antigen remains unidentified.

Buffy coats from healthy blood donors served as controls. Repertoires were generated with immunoSEQ multiplex PCR, while TCRdb's copy carries only in-frame clones and drops some. This repertoire shows more than 20,000 clones, 81% found once; its top ten account for 0.25% to 0.35%. V lost 5 bases to trimming and J lost 4 bases, with 6 bases between them. Germline values: CDR1 SGHAT, CDR2 FQNNGV. CDR3 length: 12 amino acids. The genes are TRBV11-2 and TRBJ2-1, with D possibly being TRBD2 (5 bases). This clonotype was obtained from a human donor in good health. What was sequenced was CD4+ T cells from blood buffy coats. This chain's CDR3 is CASSPGYNEQFF. DNA of the CDR3: TGTGCCAGCAGCCCGGGGTACAATGAGCAGTTCTTC.